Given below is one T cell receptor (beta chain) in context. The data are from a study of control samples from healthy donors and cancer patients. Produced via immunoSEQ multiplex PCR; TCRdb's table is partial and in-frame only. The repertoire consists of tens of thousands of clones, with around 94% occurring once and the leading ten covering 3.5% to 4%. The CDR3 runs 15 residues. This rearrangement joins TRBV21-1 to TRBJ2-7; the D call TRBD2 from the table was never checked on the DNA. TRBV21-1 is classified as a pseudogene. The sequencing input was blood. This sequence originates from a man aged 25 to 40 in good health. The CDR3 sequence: CASSEPDAGLYEQYF. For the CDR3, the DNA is TGTGCCAGCAGCGAACCCGACGCGGGCCTCTACGAGCAGTACTTC.